This passage covers 21 T cell receptor beta chains from one sample sequenced in a study of T cell responses to AZD1222 COVID-19 vaccine. Some clones are missing from TCRdb's copy, which holds only in-frame ones; the method was immunoSEQ multiplex PCR. The repertoire holds 90,000 to 130,000 clones, with more than 65% as singletons. Sequencing used peripheral blood, obtained on day 0 of AZD1222 vaccination. The receptors were sampled from an adult in good health.

V is TRBV5-4 and J is TRBJ1-2; no reliable D call. From germline, CDR1 is SGHNT and CDR2 YYREEE (reference sequence). The CDR3 is made up of 13 amino acids. Trimming removed 0 bases from V and 4 bases from J, with 7 bases in between. The CDR3 spells CASSLGGGYGYTF. The DNA for the CDR3 is TGTGCCAGCAGCTTGGGCGGCGGCTATGGCTACACCTTC. Full variable domain (rest looked up from reference TRBV5-4 and TRBJ1-2): ETGVTQSPTHLIKTRGQQVTLRCSSQSGHNTVSWYQQALGQGPQFIFQYYREEENGRGNFPPRFSGLQFPNYSSELNVNALELDDSALYLCASSLGGGYGYTFGSGTRLTVV.

In nucleotides, the CDR3 is TGTGCCAGCAGCCCCGGAGATCTCTACACCTTC. Translation gives CASSPGDLYTF. This chain connects TRBV28 to TRBJ1-2; unclear D gene. Trimming took 6 bases from V and 10 from J, leaving 12 bases between them. Germline V lookup: CDR1 MDHEN, CDR2 SYDVKM. This CDR3 comprises 11 residues.

This clone was recorded at least ten times. V is TRBV19 and J is TRBJ1-1, with D hard to call. CDR3 length equals 12 residues. Germline V gene lookup returns CDR1 LNHDA and CDR2 SQIVND (reference sequence). Trimming removed 5 bases at V and 7 bases at J, with 11 bases between. This CDR3 reads CASSPNPFEAFF. The CDR3 nucleotides read TGTGCCAGTAGTCCGAATCCCTTTGAAGCTTTCTTT. The whole variable domain, filled in from reference TRBV19 and TRBJ1-1, reads DGGITQSPKYLFRKEGQNVTLSCEQNLNHDAMYWYRQDPGQGLRLIYYSQIVNDFQKGDIAEGYSVSREKKESFPLTVTSAQKNPTAFYLCASSPNPFEAFFGQGTRLTVV.

The rearrangement joins TRBV2 to TRBJ2-7; D is unclear. CDR1 and CDR2 (germline): SNHLY, FYNNEI. The CDR3 has 15 residues. The germline V and J ends were trimmed by 7 bases and 0 bases, with 16 bases remaining between them. DNA for the CDR3: TGTGCCAGCAAGCCCGAGGCAGGAAGCTCCTACGAGCAGTACTTC. It translates to CASKPEAGSSYEQYF.

The rearrangement links TRBV2 to TRBJ2-2; D unclear. There are 14 residues in the CDR3. The V end lost 3 bases, the J end lost 1 base, and 6 bases lay between the germline ends. The V gene's germline CDR1 is SNHLY and CDR2 FYNNEI. The CDR3 nucleotides read TGTGCCAGCAGTGATACCGGGAACACCGGGGAGCTGTTTTTT. Translating gives CASSDTGNTGELFF.

The CDR3 coding sequence is TGTGCCAGTAGTAGGGGCTCGAGTATGGATACGCAGTATTTT. This sequence encodes CASSRGSSMDTQYF. This rearrangement joins TRBV19 to TRBJ2-3, with TRBD1 as a possible D gene (5 bases). There are 14 residues in the CDR3. Germline V gives CDR1 LNHDA, CDR2 SQIVND (reference sequence). V was trimmed by 4 bases and J by 6 bases, leaving 14 bases between them.

This chain connects TRBV7-8 to TRBJ1-1; D might be TRBD1 (5 bases). The CDR3 runs 15 residues. Trimming left V 0 bases short and J 7 bases short, with 15 bases between. Germline lookup yields CDR1 SGHVS and CDR2 FQNEAQ. CDR3 coding DNA: TGTGCCAGCAGCTTAGCTTCGGGGGGGTCCGTTGAAGCTTTCTTT. The encoded protein is CASSLASGGSVEAFF.

This clone occurred once. V usage is TRBV27 and J usage is TRBJ2-3; possible D gene TRBD2, 5 bases. This CDR3 is 15 amino acids long. Germline V gene data show CDR1 as MNHEY and CDR2 as SMNVEV (reference sequence). Trimming stripped 2 bases from V and 2 bases from J, with 11 bases between. Here the CDR3 reads CASSLDDYLTDTQYF. CDR3 bases: TGTGCCAGCAGTTTAGACGACTACCTCACAGATACGCAGTATTTT.

The chain employs TRBV27 and TRBJ1-2; 11 bases map to TRBD1. The V gene's germline CDR1 is MNHEY and CDR2 SMNVEV (reference sequence). V shed 5 bases, J shed 1 base, and the junction held 9 bases outside the gene matches. The CDR3 contains 17 residues. Here the CDR3 reads CASSQRTGGEGNYGYTF. The CDR3 DNA is TGTGCCAGCAGTCAAAGGACAGGGGGCGAGGGTAACTATGGCTACACCTTC.

The rearrangement links TRBV7-9 to TRBJ1-1; D is possibly TRBD1 (5 bases). The length of the CDR3 is 13 residues. V dropped 1 base and J dropped 11 bases, with 14 bases sitting between them. Germline V gene data show CDR1 as SEHNR and CDR2 as FQNEAQ (reference sequence). CDR3 bases: TGTGCCAGCAGCTTAGATGGCGGCAGGGATGCTTTCTTT. It translates to CASSLDGGRDAFF.

This chain uses TRBV10-3 with TRBJ2-3; TRBD2 matches at 7 bases. Trimming cost V 9 bases and J 4 bases; bases outside gene matches: 1. This CDR3 region has 11 residues. CDR1 ENHRY and CDR2 SYGVKD come from the germline V gene. The CDR3 region is CAMGGADTQYF. CDR3 sequence (DNA): TGTGCCATGGGAGGGGCAGATACGCAGTATTTT.

The rearrangement joins TRBV24-1 to TRBJ1-4, with 7 bases identical to TRBD1. Germline V lookup: CDR1 KGHDR, CDR2 SFDVKD. CDR3 size: 15 residues. J lost 7 bases, V lost 3 bases, and 7 bases had no gene match. CDR3 nucleotide sequence: TGTGCCACCAGTGATGGAGGGGGCGCGGGTGAAAAACTGTTTTTT. Translating gives CATSDGGGAGEKLFF.

The gene calls are TRBV28 and TRBJ2-4; 8 bases line up with TRBD1. J lost 1 base, V lost 5 bases, and 4 bases had no gene match. CDR3 size: 15 residues. Germline V gene lookup returns CDR1 MDHEN and CDR2 SYDVKM. CDR3 sequence reads: CASSQGQGAKNIQYF. The CDR3 coding sequence is TGTGCCAGCAGTCAAGGACAGGGTGCCAAAAACATTCAGTACTTC.

DNA for the CDR3: TGCAGGGGACAGGGTGGGAGTGAGCAGTTCTTC. The encoded protein is CRGQGGSEQFF. This chain uses TRBV20-1 with TRBJ2-1, with 9 bases lining up with TRBD1. The CDR3 covers 11 residues. The V gene's germline CDR1 is DFQATT and CDR2 SNEGSKA (reference sequence).

The CDR3 loop reads CASSRLGTDNSPLHF. CDR3 nucleotide sequence: TGTGCCAGCAGCCGCCTGGGGACAGATAATTCACCCCTCCACTTT. V usage is TRBV7-9 and J usage is TRBJ1-6; TRBD1 agrees at 7 bases. Germline loops: CDR1 SEHNR, CDR2 FQNEAQ (reference sequence). There are 15 residues in the CDR3. V was pared by 5 bases and J by 5 bases, with 6 bases of the junction left unmatched.

The chain recombines TRBV18 with TRBJ2-7; D gene unclear. The length of the CDR3 is 14 residues. Germline CDR1 is KGHSH and CDR2 is LQKENI. Trimming took off 1 base at V and 2 bases at J, with 9 bases between the two ends. CDR3: CASSPLGPPYEQYF. The CDR3 bases are TGTGCCAGCTCACCACTCGGGCCTCCCTACGAGCAGTACTTC.

The chain has TRBV12-3 or TRBV12-4 and TRBJ2-7; unclear D gene. This CDR3 region has 13 residues. V dropped 5 bases and J dropped 0 bases, with 8 bases sitting between them. CDR3 protein: CASSPLSSYEQYF. DNA of the CDR3: TGTGCCAGCAGTCCATTAAGCTCCTACGAGCAGTACTTC.

The J gene is TRBJ1-5, the V gene TRBV15; unclear D gene. Trimming cost V 2 bases and J 4 bases, with 18 bases left between them. The CDR3 sequence is 17 residues long. Germline CDR1 is LNHNV and CDR2 is YYDKDF (reference sequence). The CDR3, as DNA: TGTGCCACCAGCAGACATTACCCCGGGAGGGTAAATCAGCCCCAGCATTTT. This codes for CATSRHYPGRVNQPQHF. The full variable domain, rest sourced from reference TRBV15 and TRBJ1-5, is DAMVIQNPRYQVTQFGKPVTLSCSQTLNHNVMYWYQQKSSQAPKLLFHYYDKDFNNEADTPDNFQSRRPNTSFCFLDIRSPGLGDTAMYLCATSRHYPGRVNQPQHFGDGTRLSIL.

The V gene is TRBV30, the J gene TRBJ2-7, with unresolved D. Trimming cost V 7 bases and J 6 bases, with 10 bases left between them. The germline CDR1 and CDR2 sequences are GTSNPN and SVGIG (reference sequence). The CDR3 has 10 residues. CDR3 nucleotides: TGTGCCTTAAGAACGTCCGAGCAGTACTTC. Translating gives CALRTSEQYF.

J is TRBJ1-5 and V is TRBV7-2, with D uncertain. V gave up 5 bases and J gave up 0 bases, with 11 bases separating them. The germline gives CDR1 SGHTA, CDR2 FQGNSA. This CDR3 region has 15 residues. The CDR3 region has the DNA TGTGCCAGCAGCAAAAGCGAGTATAGCAATCAGCCCCAGCATTTT. Translated: CASSKSEYSNQPQHF.

This chain uses TRBV2 with TRBJ2-5, with D uncertain. The V gene's germline CDR1 is SNHLY and CDR2 FYNNEI. The CDR3 has 14 amino acids. Trimming removed 7 bases from V and 1 base from J, with 13 bases in between. As DNA, the CDR3 is TGTGCCAGCACTCTACTACGGAGCCAAGAGACCCAGTACTTC. It yields the protein CASTLLRSQETQYF.